Each of the 27 T cell receptor beta chains below was sequenced from the same sample in a study of blood T cell repertoires in COVID-19. TCRdb's table, derived via immunoSEQ multiplex PCR, lists solely in-frame clones and lacks some. The repertoire holds approximately 150,000 clones, with 80% to 90% as singletons. Source material: peripheral blood. These TCRs come from a woman aged 45 to 65 with acute or convalescent COVID-19.

The chain links TRBV7-3 to TRBJ2-7; perhaps TRBD2 as D (6 bases). Germline V gene data show CDR1 as SGHTA and CDR2 as FQGTGA. This CDR3 is built from 16 residues. Trimming took 5 bases from V and 1 from J, leaving 18 bases between them. This CDR3 is CASSPGGSFSSYEQYF. In nucleotides, the CDR3 is TGTGCCAGCAGCCCCGGAGGGAGTTTTAGTTCCTACGAGCAGTACTTC.

This chain uses TRBV9 with TRBJ1-1, with D unclear. CDR3 length: 13 amino acids. Germline CDR1 reads SGDLS; CDR2 reads YYNGEE. V was pared by 2 bases and J by 4 bases, with 9 bases between. In nucleotides, the CDR3 is TGTGCCAGCAGCGTTAGCTCGGCCACTGAAGCTTTCTTT. The encoded protein is CASSVSSATEAFF.

The chain links TRBV30 to TRBJ2-1; TRBD2 matches at 10 bases. Per germline, CDR1 GTSNPN and CDR2 SVGIG (reference sequence). CDR3 length equals 16 residues. V shed 1 base and J 6 bases; nucleotides not matched to a gene: 9. The CDR3 is CAWSAPRAGGRNEQFF. For the CDR3, the DNA is TGTGCCTGGAGTGCCCCTCGAGCGGGGGGGCGCAATGAGCAGTTCTTC.

V gene TRBV10-3 combines with J gene TRBJ2-3; possible D gene TRBD2, 5 bases. Germline V CDR1 and CDR2: ENHRY, SYGVKD. This CDR3 contains 14 residues. V was trimmed by 7 bases and J by 1 base, leaving 12 bases between them. The CDR3 DNA reads TGTGCCATCACTTCCGGGGAAGGCACAGATACGCAGTATTTT. Amino acid sequence: CAITSGEGTDTQYF.

The count of this clone is one. The chain couples TRBV10-3 to TRBJ2-2; TRBD2 matches at 13 bases. The CDR3 has 15 amino acids. Germline CDR1 and CDR2: ENHRY and SYGVKD. Unmatched junction bases numbered 3, after V lost 4 bases and J lost 7 bases. The CDR3 DNA reads as TGTGCCATCAGTGGGACTAGCGGGAGCAACGGGGAGCTGTTTTTT. Amino acids: CAISGTSGSNGELFF.

The chain links TRBV6-5 to TRBJ2-1; TRBD2 matches 11 bases. Germline CDR1 MNHEY, CDR2 SVGAGI. With 6 bases clipped from V and 0 bases from J, the junction kept 1 base outside the gene matches. The CDR3 extends over 15 amino acids. Here the CDR3 reads CASRGTSGSYNEQFF. The CDR3 bases are TGTGCCAGCAGGGGGACTAGCGGCTCCTACAATGAGCAGTTCTTC.

The chain employs TRBV11-2 and TRBJ2-2; 9 positions agree with TRBD1. With 6 bases clipped from V and 3 bases from J, the junction kept 8 bases outside the gene matches. CDR3 length: 16 amino acids. Germline lookup yields CDR1 SGHAT and CDR2 FQNNGV. The CDR3 protein is CASSPWDRVYTGELFF. The CDR3, as DNA: TGTGCCAGCAGTCCCTGGGACAGGGTTTACACCGGGGAGCTGTTTTTT.

This chain joins TRBV7-2 and TRBJ2-1; 12 bases line up with TRBD2. Looked up from germline, CDR1 is SGHTA and CDR2 is FQGNSA. This CDR3 region has 15 residues. With 5 bases clipped from V and 4 bases from J, the junction kept 3 bases outside the gene matches. CDR3 DNA sequence: TGTGCCAGCAGCCTAGGACTAGCGGGGTACAATGAGCAGTTCTTC. Translation: CASSLGLAGYNEQFF.

This chain connects TRBV4-1 to TRBJ2-2, with 11 bases lining up with TRBD2. The V and J ends lost 0 bases and 4 bases, in that order; junction bases with no gene match: 10. CDR3 length: 19 amino acids. Per germline, CDR1 MGHRA and CDR2 YSYEKL. The DNA for the CDR3 is TGCGCCAGCAGCCAAGATACCGGCCGACTAGCGGGGCGCACCGGGGAGCTGTTTTTT. Protein sequence: CASSQDTGRLAGRTGELFF.

This clone appeared a few times. The chain links TRBV6-5 to TRBJ1-1, with D maybe TRBD1 (6 bases). With 4 bases removed from V and 1 base from J, the gap between germline ends came to 10 bases. The CDR3 sequence is 14 residues long. CDR1 is MNHEY, CDR2 SVGAGI, per germline. CDR3 sequence (DNA): TGTGCCAGCAGTTCCCCAGGGGAGAACACTGAAGCTTTCTTT. Its protein product is CASSSPGENTEAFF.

This chain uses TRBV12-3 or TRBV12-4 with TRBJ2-1; D is uncertain. The length of the CDR3 is 12 residues. The V gene lost 7 bases and the J gene lost 3 bases, with 7 bases spanning the gap. The CDR3 here is CASTLNYNEQFF. CDR3 DNA: TGTGCCAGCACCTTAAACTACAATGAGCAGTTCTTC.

The chain combines TRBV12-5 with TRBJ2-1; 11 bases fit TRBD1. Germline-derived CDR1 and CDR2 are LGHNT and FRNRAP. CDR3 length equals 12 residues. The junction had 4 bases not matched to a gene; V was cut back by 9 bases and J by 9 bases. The CDR3 region is CARGQGAGEQFF. The CDR3 nucleotides read TGTGCTAGAGGACAGGGGGCGGGTGAGCAGTTCTTC.

The J gene is TRBJ2-1, the V gene TRBV7-3, with 7 bases that match TRBD2. Looked up from germline, CDR1 is SGHTA and CDR2 is FQGTGA. CDR3 length: 16 residues. V shed 5 bases, J shed 10 bases, and the junction held 17 bases outside the gene matches. CDR3 loop: CASSPSGGGRRREQFF. DNA for the CDR3: TGTGCCAGCAGCCCCAGTGGCGGCGGGAGACGTAGGGAGCAGTTCTTC.

V usage is TRBV7-6 and J usage is TRBJ1-1; 7 bases map to TRBD1. V lost 4 bases to trimming and J lost 0 bases; unmatched junction nucleotides: 5. The CDR3 sequence is 15 residues long. CDR1 is SGHVS, CDR2 FNYEAQ, per germline. CDR3 sequence reads: CASSSQGGMNTEAFF. The DNA for the CDR3 is TGTGCCAGCAGCTCGCAGGGGGGCATGAACACTGAAGCTTTCTTT. The variable domain in full, completed from reference TRBV7-6 and TRBJ1-1, reads GAGVSQSPRYKVTKRGQDVALRCDPISGHVSLYWYRQALGQGPEFLTYFNYEAQQDKSGLPNDRFSAERPEGSISTLTIQRTEQRDSAMYRCASSSQGGMNTEAFFGQGTRLTVV.

The chain carries TRBV5-1 and TRBJ1-1, with D uncertain. V was pared by 4 bases and J by 5 bases, with 18 bases between. The CDR3 is 15 amino acids. Looked up from germline, CDR1 is SGHRS and CDR2 is YFSETQ. The CDR3 sequence: CASSPPPGEGTEAFF. The CDR3 DNA follows: TGCGCCAGCAGCCCTCCCCCCGGGGAGGGAACTGAAGCTTTCTTT.

The chain employs TRBV11-2 and TRBJ2-3; TRBD2 agrees at 11 bases. J was trimmed by 3 bases and V by 8 bases; bases with no gene match: 4. This CDR3 has 14 amino acids. Germline CDR1 reads SGHAT; CDR2 reads FQNNGV. CDR3 coding DNA: TGTGCCAGCCATAGCGGGGGGGCAACAGATACGCAGTATTTT. Protein sequence: CASHSGGATDTQYF.

In DNA, the CDR3 is TGTGCCAGCAGCAAAGGGAGAAATGAAAAACTGTTTTTT. Its protein product is CASSKGRNEKLFF. The chain couples TRBV2 to TRBJ1-4; D gene ambiguous. This CDR3 region has 13 residues. CDR1 SNHLY and CDR2 FYNNEI come from the germline V gene. Deletions cut 6 bases from V and 5 bases from J, with 10 bases between.

The rearrangement links TRBV27 to TRBJ1-5; 7 nucleotides match TRBD1. CDR3 length: 14 amino acids. CDR1 is MNHEY and CDR2 is SMNVEV in the germline V gene (reference sequence). With V trimmed by 3 bases and J by 6 bases, 5 bases remained unmatched. The CDR3 here is CASSLRGPGQPQHF. The CDR3 DNA sequence: TGTGCCAGCAGTTTGAGGGGGCCGGGTCAGCCCCAGCATTTT.

V is TRBV6-5 and J is TRBJ1-2; D gene uncertain. The CDR3 spans 14 residues. Trimming removed 5 bases at V and 4 bases at J, with 14 bases between. Germline V gene data show CDR1 as MNHEY and CDR2 as SVGAGI. DNA for the CDR3: TGTGCCAGCAGTCCCGGCGGTAGCGGCTATGGCTACACCTTC. It yields the protein CASSPGGSGYGYTF.

The gene calls are TRBV20-1 and TRBJ2-1; no firm D call. Germline V gene data show CDR1 as DFQATT and CDR2 as SNEGSKA (reference sequence). This CDR3 comprises 11 residues. The germline V and J ends were trimmed by 6 bases and 7 bases, with 10 bases remaining between them. CDR3 sequence reads: CSASPLNEQFF. DNA for the CDR3: TGCAGTGCGAGCCCCCTTAATGAGCAGTTCTTC.

V and J are TRBV4-1 and TRBJ2-5, with D tentatively TRBD1 (5 bases). The CDR3 consists of 14 residues. Trimming removed 4 bases at V and 4 bases at J, with 13 bases between. Germline V gives CDR1 MGHRA, CDR2 YSYEKL. CDR3 nucleotide sequence: TGCGCCAGCAGCCCTCCTTCGCAGGGAGAGACCCAGTACTTC. Translating it yields CASSPPSQGETQYF.

CDR3: CAWSSGAASVPSTDTQYF. CDR3 sequence (DNA): TGTGCCTGGAGTTCGGGTGCCGCTAGCGTACCTAGCACAGATACGCAGTATTTT. The genes are TRBV30 and TRBJ2-3, with a tentative D call TRBD2 (6 bases). Trimming stripped 2 bases from V and 0 bases from J, with 21 bases between. The CDR3 extends over 18 amino acids. Germline CDR1 is GTSNPN and CDR2 is SVGIG (reference sequence).

V usage is TRBV7-9 and J usage is TRBJ1-3; no firm D call. V lost 5 bases and J lost 0, with 8 bases in between. This CDR3 comprises 14 residues. Germline V gene lookup returns CDR1 SEHNR and CDR2 FQNEAQ (reference sequence). The CDR3 protein is CASSEAVSGNTIYF. CDR3 bases: TGTGCCAGCAGCGAGGCCGTCTCTGGAAACACCATATATTTT.

The V call is TRBV9, the J call TRBJ2-1; 7 nucleotides line up with TRBD1. CDR1 is SGDLS and CDR2 is YYNGEE in the germline V gene. With V trimmed by 1 base and J by 8 bases, 6 bases remained unmatched. The CDR3 extends over 14 amino acids. The CDR3 loop is CASSVQGGRDEQFF. The CDR3 nucleotides read TGTGCCAGCAGCGTACAAGGGGGCAGGGATGAGCAGTTCTTC.

This rearrangement joins TRBV28 to TRBJ1-2, with TRBD1 matching over 7 bases. The germline CDR1 and CDR2 sequences are MDHEN and SYDVKM. The V gene end was trimmed by 1 base and the J gene end by 5 bases; junction bases not matched to a gene: 16. The CDR3 length is 18 residues. CDR3 loop: CASSLYPGQLPSGYGYTF. In DNA form, the CDR3 reads TGTGCCAGCAGTTTATACCCGGGACAGCTCCCATCCGGTTATGGCTACACCTTC.

The chain employs TRBV30 and TRBJ2-3, with 9 bases identical to TRBD2. Germline V gene data show CDR1 as GTSNPN and CDR2 as SVGIG (reference sequence). This CDR3 comprises 13 residues. CDR3 protein: CASSGGMADTQYF. CDR3 nucleotides: TGTGCTTCCAGCGGGGGGATGGCAGATACGCAGTATTTT.

The chain has TRBV20-1 and TRBJ2-7, with 7 bases matching TRBD2. Losses at the gene ends were 3 bases for V and 2 bases for J; bases not matched to a gene: 10. The CDR3 loop spans 15 amino acids. The germline V gene encodes CDR1 DFQATT and CDR2 SNEGSKA (reference sequence). CDR3: CSASAGEGSPYEQYF. In nucleotides, the CDR3 is TGCAGTGCTAGTGCGGGGGAAGGTTCTCCCTACGAGCAGTACTTC.